This T cell receptor beta chain was obtained from a study of cytomegalovirus exposure and HLA in healthy donors. Findings and limits, study-wide: Usually a TCR sequence was rare, but some public TCRs were found in many donors.

About this clone: What it binds is unknown.

Germline V lookup: CDR1 WSHSY, CDR2 SAAADI. With 8 bases removed from V and 7 bases from J, the gap between germline ends came to 18 bases. The CDR3 consists of 13 residues. The protocol was immunoSEQ multiplex PCR, while the TCRdb copy is restricted to in-frame clones and leaves out a portion. There are under 150,000 clones in the sample; approximately 86% occur only once, and 8.5% to 9.5% lies in the top ten. The TCR sequence derives from a man younger than 35 in good health and CMV-seropositive. Sequencing used PBMCs. The J gene is TRBJ2-7, the V gene TRBV10-2; maybe TRBD1 (5 bases). CDR3 region: CASAVGLLGEQYF. CDR3 nucleotides: TGCGCCAGCGCCGTGGGGCTCTTGGGAGAGCAGTACTTC.